This is a list of T cell receptor beta chains from one sample in a study of control samples from healthy donors and cancer patients. Generated by immunoSEQ multiplex PCR, the TCRdb table keeps only in-frame clones and is missing some. The sample lists under 150,000 clones; 85% to 90% were seen once. Sequencing was done on a sample of blood. The receptors were sampled from a woman between 65 and 79 years old in good health. CDR3s leave out the opening cysteine and the closing phenylalanine or tryptophan. Each record gives: V gene, J gene, CDR3 protein.

V: TRBV9
J: TRBJ2-7
CDR3: ASSQSGEQY

V: TRBV10-3
J: TRBJ1-1
CDR3: AISEYYRGTNTEAF

V: TRBV11-2
J: TRBJ2-7
CDR3: ASSRDRSYEQY

V: TRBV19
J: TRBJ2-7
CDR3: ASSRSTGPPYEQY

V: TRBV5-4
J: TRBJ1-1
CDR3: ASSKADRVAEAF

V: TRBV27
J: TRBJ2-4
CDR3: ASRIPGIENIQY

V: TRBV11-2
J: TRBJ2-5
CDR3: ASSLQGTATQY

V: TRBV5-1
J: TRBJ1-1
CDR3: ASSAQGADTEAF

V: TRBV4-2
J: TRBJ2-1
CDR3: ASSLNLAGGAHNEQF

V: TRBV15
J: TRBJ2-2
CDR3: ATSRYRGNTGELF

V: TRBV4-2
J: TRBJ2-2
CDR3: ASSQQQQRPGELF

V: TRBV29-1
J: TRBJ1-2
CDR3: SVTQGGDGYT

V: TRBV3-1/TRBV3-2
J: TRBJ1-2
CDR3: ASSQLGQDYGYT

V: TRBV7-9
J: TRBJ2-6
CDR3: ASSTVNSGANVLT

V: TRBV7-9
J: TRBJ1-2
CDR3: ASSVGQSYGYT

V: TRBV6-5
J: TRBJ2-1
CDR3: ASSYSRGDNEQF

V: TRBV29-1
J: TRBJ1-1
CDR3: SGQGRGNTEAF

V: TRBV7-3
J: TRBJ2-3
CDR3: APNGGPDRADTQY

V: TRBV6-2/TRBV6-3
J: TRBJ2-7
CDR3: ASSSATGVYEQY

V: TRBV5-1
J: TRBJ1-1
CDR3: ARSLGAGGSTEAF

V: TRBV7-3
J: TRBJ1-1
CDR3: ASSLTGVIMNTEAF

V: TRBV2
J: TRBJ1-2
CDR3: ASRGTDSNYGYT

V: TRBV27
J: TRBJ1-1
CDR3: ASSLDSLFPEAF

V: TRBV4-1
J: TRBJ1-1
CDR3: ASSQDHILNTEAF

V: TRBV27
J: TRBJ1-4
CDR3: ASSLTGFGYRDEKLF

V: TRBV6-6
J: TRBJ2-7
CDR3: ASSYQTGPGGEQY

V: TRBV18
J: TRBJ2-7
CDR3: ASSSGVGQGALVEQY

V: TRBV29-1
J: TRBJ1-2
CDR3: SVEGLYGYT

V: TRBV5-4
J: TRBJ1-2
CDR3: ASSLIQGAGRGYT

V: TRBV9
J: TRBJ1-6
CDR3: ASSVAGGQGRPLH

V: TRBV10-2
J: TRBJ2-7
CDR3: ASRNSLSSYEQY

V: TRBV11-3
J: TRBJ2-1
CDR3: ASSSPRTAHNEQF

V: TRBV3-1/TRBV3-2
J: TRBJ2-1
CDR3: ASSQDWRGEQF

V: TRBV7-7
J: TRBJ2-5
CDR3: ASSRDRETQY

V: TRBV15
J: TRBJ1-3
CDR3: ATSARQGLSGNTIY

V: TRBV5-1
J: TRBJ2-4
CDR3: ASSLGSKNIQY

V: TRBV6-5
J: TRBJ2-3
CDR3: ASSSQPGGLTDTQY

V: TRBV7-9
J: TRBJ1-1
CDR3: ASKDKRGISGTEAF